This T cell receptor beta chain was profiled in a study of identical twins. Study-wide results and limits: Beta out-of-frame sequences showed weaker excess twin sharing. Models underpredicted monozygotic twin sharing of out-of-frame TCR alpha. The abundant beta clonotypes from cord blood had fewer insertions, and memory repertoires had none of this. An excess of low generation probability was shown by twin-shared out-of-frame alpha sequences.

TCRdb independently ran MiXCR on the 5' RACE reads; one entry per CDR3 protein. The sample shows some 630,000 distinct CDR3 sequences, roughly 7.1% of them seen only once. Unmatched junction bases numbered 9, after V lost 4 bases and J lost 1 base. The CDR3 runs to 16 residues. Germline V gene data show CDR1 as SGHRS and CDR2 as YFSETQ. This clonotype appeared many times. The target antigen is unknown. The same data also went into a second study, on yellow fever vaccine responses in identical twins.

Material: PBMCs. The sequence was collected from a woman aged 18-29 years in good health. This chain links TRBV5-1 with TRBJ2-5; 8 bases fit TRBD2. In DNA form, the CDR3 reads TGCGCCAGCAGCGAAGCTAGCGGGCGAACCCAAGAGACCCAGTACTTC. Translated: CASSEASGRTQETQYF.